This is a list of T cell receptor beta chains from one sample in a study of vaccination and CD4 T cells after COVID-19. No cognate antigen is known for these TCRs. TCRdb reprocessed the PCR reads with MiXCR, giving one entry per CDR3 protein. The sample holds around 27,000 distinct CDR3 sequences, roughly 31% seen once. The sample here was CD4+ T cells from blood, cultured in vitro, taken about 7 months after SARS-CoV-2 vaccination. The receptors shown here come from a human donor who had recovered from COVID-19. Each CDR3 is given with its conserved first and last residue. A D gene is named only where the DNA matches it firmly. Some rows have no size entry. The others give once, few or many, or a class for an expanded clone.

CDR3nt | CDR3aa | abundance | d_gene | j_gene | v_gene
TGTGCCAGCAGCTTTAACAACTGGCGGCGGAGGGGGTCCAATGAGCAGTTCTTC | CASSFNNWRRRGSNEQFF | . | . | TRBJ2-1 | TRBV7-8
TGTGCCAGCTGGGGACTATCCAATTCCTACGAGCAGTACTTC | CASWGLSNSYEQYF | . | TRBD2 | TRBJ2-7 | TRBV28
TGTGCCAGCAGCAAAAAGGACTTCACCGGGGAGCTGTTTTTT | CASSKKDFTGELFF | . | . | TRBJ2-2 | TRBV7-9
TGTGCCAGCAGTATAACAGGGTCCTTTAATTCACCCCTCCACTTT | CASSITGSFNSPLHF | . | . | TRBJ1-6 | TRBV28
TGTGCCAGCAGCCAGGGACTAGCGGCATCGACGGGGGAGACCCAGTACTTC | CASSQGLAASTGETQYF | few | TRBD2 | TRBJ2-5 | TRBV4-2
TGTGCCACCAGTGACTCGCGGACAGGGCTTGGCCACGAGCAGTACTTC | CATSDSRTGLGHEQYF | few | TRBD1 | TRBJ2-7 | TRBV24-1
TGTGCCAGCAGCTCAGCTAGCGGGAGATCCTACAATGAGCAGTTCTTC | CASSSASGRSYNEQFF | . | TRBD2 | TRBJ2-1 | TRBV5-4
TGTGCCAGCAGCAAAGGGGGCAATCAGCCCCAGCATTTT | CASSKGGNQPQHF | . | . | TRBJ1-5 | TRBV21-1
TGTGCCAGCATTTTACAGACTGGAAACACCATATATTTT | CASILQTGNTIYF | few | . | TRBJ1-3 | TRBV28
TGTGCCAGCTCTCCGGGGACTAGCGGAACCTACGAGCAGTACTTC | CASSPGTSGTYEQYF | . | TRBD2 | TRBJ2-7 | TRBV18
TGTGCCAGCAGGGATCCAGGGACAGGGGCCAACGTCCTGACTTTC | CASRDPGTGANVLTF | . | . | TRBJ2-6 | TRBV28
TGCAGTGCTAGAGACTATAGCGGGGGGCTCTACAATGAGCAGTTCTTC | CSARDYSGGLYNEQFF | few | TRBD2 | TRBJ2-1 | TRBV20-1
TGTGCCAGCAGCCCTCAGAGACCCAAGGTAGAGACCCAGTACTTC | CASSPQRPKVETQYF | . | . | TRBJ2-5 | TRBV28
TGTGCCAGCAGCTTAGCATATGTGGGAGCTGAGCAGTTCTTC | CASSLAYVGAEQFF | . | . | TRBJ2-1 | TRBV7-9
TGTGCCAGCAGCCGTAGCCCTTCGACAGTTACCTCCTACGAGCAGTACTTC | CASSRSPSTVTSYEQYF | . | . | TRBJ2-7 | TRBV28
TGTGCCAGCAGCCCTCGGACTAGCGGGAGTAGTCATACGCAGTATTTT | CASSPRTSGSSHTQYF | . | TRBD2 | TRBJ2-3 | TRBV7-3
TGTGCCAGCAGTTTTGGGGGGCTTGACTATGGCTACACCTTC | CASSFGGLDYGYTF | . | . | TRBJ1-2 | TRBV28
TGTGCCAGTAGTCCACTAGCGGGAGGAGGGCTCCTCGAGCAGTACTTC | CASSPLAGGGLLEQYF | few | TRBD2 | TRBJ2-7 | TRBV19
TGTGCCAGCAGCTCTACCGGGACTAGCGGGAGGGGAGAGAAGTTCTTC | CASSSTGTSGRGEKFF | . | TRBD2 | TRBJ2-1 | TRBV11-1
TGTGCCAGCAGTTTGGGCCGCTTGACCCGGTTTGGTGAGCAGTTCTTC | CASSLGRLTRFGEQFF | once | . | TRBJ2-1 | TRBV28